The rows below give T cell receptor beta chains drawn from one sample of a study of CD8+ T cells in alopecia areata. Some clones are missing from TCRdb's copy, which holds only in-frame ones; the method was immunoSEQ multiplex PCR. The table has roughly 150,000 clones, about 60% seen once. This sample comprised CD4+ T cells sorted from blood, obtained at week 0. Receptors originate from a human donor with alopecia areata. Both conserved end residues are part of each CDR3. D genes are given only for firm matches. Expanded clones are given a class, and other clones once, few, many or no size at all.

size,D,J,V,DNA,CDR3
.,.,TRBJ1-1,TRBV29-1,TGCAGCGTCATTTACAGAATGAACACTGAAGCTTTCTTT,CSVIYRMNTEAFF
.,TRBD2,TRBJ2-1,TRBV5-6,TGTGCCAGCAGCCTCCTGGGGCCAGCGGGGCCCGACAATGAGCAGTTCTTC,CASSLLGPAGPDNEQFF
.,TRBD2,TRBJ2-5,TRBV29-1,TGCAGCGTTCGAAACGGGGGGGCCGGCCAGTACTTC,CSVRNGGAGQYF
.,.,TRBJ2-3,TRBV5-4,TGTGCCAGCAGCTCGTCCACAGATACGCAGTATTTT,CASSSSTDTQYF
.,.,TRBJ1-1,TRBV4-2,TGTGCCAGCAGCCAAAGCGGCGGTGGGGTGAACACTGAAGCTTTCTTT,CASSQSGGGVNTEAFF
.,.,TRBJ1-5,TRBV4-2,TGTGCCAGCAGCCAAGAAACCCGCGTCGGGACGAATCAGCCCCAGCATTTT,CASSQETRVGTNQPQHF
.,.,TRBJ2-1,TRBV25-1,TGTGCCAGCTGTCACAACTCCTACAATGAGCAGTTCTTC,CASCHNSYNEQFF
.,TRBD2,TRBJ2-3,TRBV5-1,TGCGCCAGCAGCTTGGCCGGCGCGGGGGGCGCTGATACGCAGTATTTT,CASSLAGAGGADTQYF
.,.,TRBJ1-2,TRBV30,TGTGCCTGGAGTAAGAAGGGATATGGCTACACCTTC,CAWSKKGYGYTF
.,.,TRBJ2-5,TRBV30,TGTGCCTGGAGTGTACCATGGAGACAAGAGACCCAGTACTTC,CAWSVPWRQETQYF
.,.,TRBJ2-1,TRBV7-9,TGTGCCAGCAGCCCTCGCCTGGCCGAGCAGTTCTTC,CASSPRLAEQFF
few,.,TRBJ1-1,TRBV6-5,TGTGCCAGCAGCCCAGGCCGGGGCAGGGGCACTGAAGCTTTCTTT,CASSPGRGRGTEAFF
few,.,TRBJ1-1,TRBV29-1,TGCAGCGTTGAACGGAACACTGAAGCTTTCTTT,CSVERNTEAFF
.,.,TRBJ1-5,TRBV4-3,TGCGCCAGCAGCCAAGGGATCGGAGGCAATCAGCCCCAGCATTTT,CASSQGIGGNQPQHF
.,.,TRBJ1-5,TRBV4-1,TGCGCCAGCAGCCAAGATCACGCGTTTGATAGCAATCAGCCCCAGCATTTT,CASSQDHAFDSNQPQHF
few,.,TRBJ2-5,TRBV27,TGTGCCAGCTCCATTCCGGAGACCCAGTACTTC,CASSIPETQYF
.,.,TRBJ2-6,TRBV29-1,TGCAGCGTTGTGGAATCTGGGGCCAACGTCCTGACTTTC,CSVVESGANVLTF
.,.,TRBJ2-6,TRBV10-3,TGTGCCATCAGTGACAGGGGAACTGGGGCCAACGTCCTGACTTTC,CAISDRGTGANVLTF
.,.,TRBJ2-5,TRBV15,TGTGCCACCAGCAGAGTAAAAACACAGGGACAAGAGACCCAGTACTTC,CATSRVKTQGQETQYF
few,.,TRBJ1-5,TRBV6-5,TGTGCCAGCAGTTACTCAGGGGTCACGAATCAGCCCCAGCATTTT,CASSYSGVTNQPQHF
few,TRBD1,TRBJ1-2,TRBV7-9,TGTGCCAGCAGCCCAGGGACAGGACCGGCCTACACCTTC,CASSPGTGPAYTF
.,.,TRBJ1-6,TRBV7-9,TGTGCCAGCAGCCCCCTGGGAAATTCACCCCTCCACTTT,CASSPLGNSPLHF
once,.,TRBJ1-4,TRBV25-1,TGTGCCAGCAGTGACAGGGGATCAAGCGAAAAACTGTTTTTT,CASSDRGSSEKLFF
many,.,TRBJ1-4,TRBV10-3,TGTGCCATCAGTTCCCGGCGGGGTGAAAAACTGTTTTTT,CAISSRRGEKLFF
.,.,TRBJ1-1,TRBV19,TGTGCCAGTAGCCCCCGACAGAACACTGAAGCTTTCTTT,CASSPRQNTEAFF
once,.,TRBJ2-5,TRBV15,TGTGCCACCAGGCACAGCTTGGATCTCAAAGTAAAAGAGACCCAGTACTTC,CATRHSLDLKVKETQYF
few,TRBD2,TRBJ2-3,TRBV19,TGTGCCAGCCGTCCGGGACTAGCGCCAGATACGCAGTATTTT,CASRPGLAPDTQYF
.,TRBD2,TRBJ2-5,TRBV30,TGTGCCTGGAGCGGAAAGCGGGGGGCCGGGGGTCGTGAGACCCAGTACTTC,CAWSGKRGAGGRETQYF
.,TRBD2,TRBJ2-3,TRBV7-6,TGTGCCAGCAGCCTGGGACTAGTCTCCACAGATACGCAGTATTTT,CASSLGLVSTDTQYF
.,.,TRBJ1-2,TRBV19,TGTGCCAGTAGTATCTCGGGAATCTATGGCTACACCTTC,CASSISGIYGYTF
.,.,TRBJ2-7,TRBV5-1,TGCGCCAGCAGCTCGGGGCAGGGGCTTAACTACGAGCAGTACTTC,CASSSGQGLNYEQYF
.,TRBD1,TRBJ1-1,TRBV7-2,TGTGCCAGCAGCATAAGACAGGGGGGTAGCACTGAAGCTTTCTTT,CASSIRQGGSTEAFF
.,.,TRBJ1-6,TRBV5-1,TGCGCCAGCAGCCAGGATGGGGGCCGGAATTCACCCCTCCACTTT,CASSQDGGRNSPLHF
.,.,TRBJ2-2,TRBV7-9,TGTGCCAGCAGCTTAGGGGCCGCAGGGGAGCTGTTTTTT,CASSLGAAGELFF
.,TRBD1,TRBJ2-3,TRBV30,TGTGCCTGGAGCCATAGGGGGCCAGATACGCAGTATTTT,CAWSHRGPDTQYF
once,.,TRBJ2-1,TRBV7-3,TGTGCCAGCAGCCCTAGGAAGAGCTCCTACAATGAGCAGTTCTTC,CASSPRKSSYNEQFF
.,TRBD1,TRBJ1-2,TRBV29-1,TGCAGCGTCCGGACAGGGAACTATGGCTACACCTTC,CSVRTGNYGYTF
.,TRBD2,TRBJ2-1,TRBV29-1,TGCAGCGTTGAAGTCCTTAGCGGGGGTATTGAGCAGTTCTTC,CSVEVLSGGIEQFF
.,.,TRBJ2-3,TRBV30,TGTGCCTGGAGGGTGGCAGGTACAACAGATACGCAGTATTTT,CAWRVAGTTDTQYF
few,TRBD1,TRBJ2-3,TRBV29-1,TGCAGCGTAACCGGACAGGCCCACGGCACAGATACGCAGTATTTT,CSVTGQAHGTDTQYF
.,.,TRBJ2-4,TRBV6-1,TGTGCCATCAGTGAGTCGCGGACCCTAGCCAAAAACATTCAGTACTTC,CAISESRTLAKNIQYF
.,.,TRBJ1-5,TRBV28,TGTGCCAGCAGCCGTAGGGAGCCCCAGCATTTT,CASSRREPQHF
few,.,TRBJ1-4,TRBV11-2,TGTGCCAGCAGCTCTCTCACTTCGGTGTTTTTT,CASSSLTSVFF
once,.,TRBJ1-1,TRBV7-9,TGTGCCAGCAGCTTAGGGAGGACTGAAGCTTTCTTT,CASSLGRTEAFF
once,.,TRBJ2-5,TRBV6-5,TGTGCCAGCAGTCAATCACAGGGAATCCAGTACTTC,CASSQSQGIQYF
.,.,TRBJ2-5,TRBV7-2,TGTGCCAGCAGCCCTTCGGGGGTCCAAGAGACCCAGTACTTC,CASSPSGVQETQYF
.,TRBD1,TRBJ1-4,TRBV18,TGTGCCAGCTCACCAAGGGGACAGAAAAATGAAAAACGGTTTTTT,CASSPRGQKNEKRFF
.,.,TRBJ2-1,TRBV11-3,TGTGCCAGCAGCCTGGGGAATGAGCAGTTCTTC,CASSLGNEQFF
.,.,TRBJ2-1,TRBV11-2,TGTGCCAGCAGCTTGCTAGACTGGCAGTTCTTC,CASSLLDWQFF
.,.,TRBJ1-5,TRBV27,TGTGCCAGCAGTCTCAAAGGGTGGGGGAATCAGCCCCAGCATTTT,CASSLKGWGNQPQHF
.,TRBD1,TRBJ1-5,TRBV9,TGTGCCAGCAGCGCAGGGACAGGGTATCAGCCCCAGCATTTT,CASSAGTGYQPQHF
.,.,TRBJ1-5,TRBV18,TGTGCCAGCTCACCCACGTCAGGACAGCGTCGAAATCAGCCCCAGCATTTT,CASSPTSGQRRNQPQHF
.,.,TRBJ2-3,TRBV5-1,TGCGCCAGCAGCTGGGACATAGATACGCAGTATTTT,CASSWDIDTQYF
few,.,TRBJ1-2,TRBV2,TGTGCCAGCAGTGTTCAGGGGCATAATGGCTACACCTTC,CASSVQGHNGYTF
.,TRBD1,TRBJ1-5,TRBV30,TGTGCCTGGAGTAAAGGGGGCCGGCAGCCCCAGCATTTT,CAWSKGGRQPQHF
few,TRBD1,TRBJ2-5,TRBV6-5,TGTGCCAGCAAGCGGTCGGGACAGCAAGAGACCCAGTACTTC,CASKRSGQQETQYF
few,.,TRBJ2-5,TRBV18,TGTGCCAGCTCACCACCGGGACAAGAGACCCAGTACTTC,CASSPPGQETQYF
.,TRBD1,TRBJ1-2,TRBV4-2,TGTGCCAGCAGCGCCCGGACAGGGTCTGATTTGGGCTACACCTTC,CASSARTGSDLGYTF
.,TRBD2,TRBJ2-2,TRBV9,TGTGCCAGCAGCGTAGAAGCGGGGCAGAACACCGGGGAGCTGTTTTTT,CASSVEAGQNTGELFF